Listed here are 8 T cell receptor beta chains from one sample, sequenced in a study of blood T cell repertoires in COVID-19. The assay was immunoSEQ multiplex PCR, and TCRdb's table has in-frame clones only and misses some. The repertoire has about 170,000 clones, 82% of them found once; the top ten carry roughly 9.1%. The specimen was peripheral blood. These receptors all stem from a woman aged 70 to 79 with acute or convalescent COVID-19.

The J gene is TRBJ2-5, the V gene TRBV7-8; D may be TRBD2 (5 bases). CDR3 length equals 14 residues. V lost 4 bases and J lost 3, with 12 bases in between. Germline V lookup: CDR1 SGHVS, CDR2 FQNEAQ. The CDR3 coding sequence is TGTGCCAGCAGCTCCCGGTCGGGGAAAGAGACCCAGTACTTC. This translates into CASSSRSGKETQYF.

In this sample, this clone turned up once. For the CDR3, the DNA is TGTGCCAGCAGTTACGGGAGGTCTAACTATGGCTACACCTTC. Protein: CASSYGRSNYGYTF. This chain links TRBV6-5 with TRBJ1-2; D not resolved. Germline V lookup: CDR1 MNHEY, CDR2 SVGAGI. This CDR3 has 14 amino acids. Trimming took off 2 bases at V and 0 bases at J, with 7 bases between the two ends.

The CDR3 DNA reads as TGTGCCAGCAGTTTTTGGGCAGGGGTAAAGGCTGAAGCTTTCTTT. It is translated as CASSFWAGVKAEAFF. The rearrangement links TRBV28 to TRBJ1-1; D might be TRBD1 (6 bases). Germline assignment: CDR1 MDHEN and CDR2 SYDVKM. V was cut by 3 bases and J by 6 bases, with 17 bases left in between. The CDR3 contains 15 residues.

The CDR3 region is CASSYETGRGAFF. CDR3 nucleotides: TGTGCCAGCAGTTATGAGACCGGGCGGGGAGCTTTCTTT. V usage is TRBV7-2 and J usage is TRBJ1-1; the D is unclear. V lost 6 bases, J lost 10 bases, and 18 bases lay in between. CDR1 SGHTA and CDR2 FQGNSA come from the germline V gene. This CDR3 has 13 residues.

The rearrangement joins TRBV29-1 to TRBJ1-2; 7 bases fit TRBD1. Germline lookup yields CDR1 SQVTM and CDR2 ANQGSEA. The ends lost 2 bases at V and 2 bases at J; junction bases unmatched: 2. This CDR3 has 13 amino acids. CDR3 sequence (DNA): TGCAGCGTTGAAAAGGGGGCGAACTATGGCTACACCTTC. Translation: CSVEKGANYGYTF.

This chain links TRBV4-3 with TRBJ2-3; TRBD2 matches at 9 bases. Per the germline V gene, CDR1 is LGHNA and CDR2 is YSLEER. The CDR3 length is 17 residues. The J segment lost 4 bases and the V segment lost 1 base, leaving 9 bases of the junction unmatched. CDR3 loop: CASSQVVSGGNPDTQYF. The CDR3, as DNA: TGCGCCAGCAGCCAAGTCGTAAGCGGGGGGAACCCAGATACGCAGTATTTT.

V usage is TRBV20-1 and J usage is TRBJ2-1; possibly TRBD1 for D (6 bases). The CDR3 spans 11 residues. The V end was cut by 6 bases, the J end by 9 bases, with 12 bases between. The germline V gene encodes CDR1 DFQATT and CDR2 SNEGSKA (reference sequence). The CDR3 nucleotides read TGCAGTGCATCTCACAGGGCTGAGCAGTTCTTC. As protein: CSASHRAEQFF.

CDR3 DNA sequence: TGTGCCAGCTCACAAGCCCTCCGAGATACGCAGTATTTT. This encodes CASSQALRDTQYF. V is TRBV18 and J is TRBJ2-3; D uncertain. Germline CDR1 KGHSH, CDR2 LQKENI. V shed 4 bases and J shed 5 bases, with 10 bases lying between them. This CDR3 region has 13 residues.